This TCR beta chain is drawn from a study of early T cells in non-severe SARS-CoV-2 infection. Whole-study context: Unpaired chains resulted from sequencing bulk RNA of unsorted whole blood. Study conclusions and caveats: Private and CD4 specificities were missed by VDJdb matching, skewed to anti-spike CD8.

The sample holds many counts of this clonotype. Its antigen is not identified. Attachment of unique molecular identifiers was made to individual cDNA molecules. One entry per CDR3 protein results from TCRdb running MiXCR on the 5' RACE reads. The data contain 55,000 to 80,000 distinct CDR3 sequences, about 12% of them singletons. Germline CDR1 SGHRS, CDR2 YFSETQ. This CDR3 comprises 15 residues. The germline V and J ends were trimmed by 0 bases and 6 bases, with 15 bases remaining between them. Input material: whole blood. This chain joins TRBV5-1 and TRBJ1-1; a possible D gene is TRBD1 (5 bases). This receptor was taken from an adult who was a healthcare worker with PCR-confirmed SARS-CoV-2 infection or an uninfected control (not recorded which). The CDR3 sequence: CASSLDGTTEAEAFF. CDR3 in DNA: TGCGCCAGCAGCTTGGACGGGACCACCGAGGCTGAAGCTTTCTTT.